This TCR beta chain was observed in a study of beta chain features in type 1 diabetes. On the study more broadly: The samples had 85 million to 130 million sorted cells examined in all.

V lost 0 bases, J lost 1 base, and 11 bases lay in between. This CDR3 contains 16 residues. Germline V gene lookup returns CDR1 SGDLS and CDR2 YYNGEE. Every isolated RNA sample was fully reverse transcribed, so sequencing captured expressed TCRB transcripts. The data were produced by immunoSEQ multiplex PCR, yet TCRdb's version contains in-frame clones alone and is incomplete. The data show around 340,000 clones, with roughly a fifth seen just once and 0.035% to 0.055% held by the top ten. Sequenced material: naive CD4+ T cells from blood. This clonotype was sampled from a woman younger than 30 in good health. V and J are TRBV9 and TRBJ2-1, with D possibly matching TRBD2 (6 bases). In DNA, the CDR3 is TGTGCCAGCAGCGTAGGGGGCGGGGAATCCTACAATGAGCAGTTCTTC. This translates into CASSVGGGESYNEQFF. Full variable domain (missing parts from reference TRBV9 and TRBJ2-1): DSGVTQTPKHLITATGQRVTLRCSPRSGDLSVYWYQQSLDQGLQFLIQYYNGEERAKGNILERFSAQQFPDLHSELNLSSLELGDSALYFCASSVGGGESYNEQFFGPGTRLTVL.